Presented here are 26 T cell receptor beta chains from one specimen sequenced in a study of shared clonotypes between healthy human individuals. Method: immunoSEQ multiplex PCR; TCRdb's copy keeps in-frame clones and lacks some. The table has more than 2 million clones, 95% seen once. Sequenced sample: naive CD4+ T cells sorted from blood. Stated subset: CD45RA+ positively selected. All receptors come from a man aged 18 to 29 in good health.

V usage is TRBV10-3 and J usage is TRBJ1-1; 8 bases match TRBD1. The ends lost 6 bases at V and 0 bases at J; junction bases unmatched: 6. Germline V gene lookup returns CDR1 ENHRY and CDR2 SYGVKD. The CDR3 length is 15 residues. CDR3: CAISPRTGMNTEAFF. CDR3 in DNA: TGTGCCATCAGCCCAAGGACAGGGATGAACACTGAAGCTTTCTTT.

The rearrangement uses TRBV6-1 and TRBJ1-5; tentative D call: TRBD1 (6 bases). CDR1 and CDR2 (germline): MNHNS, SASEGT. The CDR3 length is 14 residues. V dropped 6 bases and J dropped 7 bases, with 16 bases sitting between them. The CDR3 DNA reads as TGTGCCAGCAGGGAGGTGGGGGCGCAGCAGCCCCAGCATTTT. The encoded protein is CASREVGAQQPQHF.

The gene calls are TRBV6-4 and TRBJ2-2; 9 nucleotides agree with TRBD2. Germline V gives CDR1 MRHNA, CDR2 SNTAGT. The CDR3 runs to 19 residues. The trim removed 5 bases at V and 0 bases at J, leaving 13 bases unmatched. The CDR3 nucleotides read TGTGCCAGCAGTCCCCGACCTGCGGGAGGGTTCGCGAACACCGGGGAGCTGTTTTTT. As protein: CASSPRPAGGFANTGELFF.

The chain couples TRBV4-1 to TRBJ2-3, with 10 bases lining up with TRBD2. From germline, CDR1 is MGHRA and CDR2 YSYEKL. CDR3 size: 17 residues. V lost 3 bases to trimming and J lost 5 bases; unmatched junction nucleotides: 11. In DNA, the CDR3 is TGCGCCAGCAGCCATATCAAGGGGGGACTAGCGAGAGATACGCAGTATTTT. It translates to CASSHIKGGLARDTQYF.

Turning to this clone: Other nucleotide sequences in the sample specify the same CDR3. The rearrangement joins TRBV9 to TRBJ1-1; D not resolved. CDR1 and CDR2 (germline): SGDLS, YYNGEE. CDR3 length: 14 amino acids. V was cut by 0 bases and J by 2 bases, with 8 bases left in between. The CDR3 here is CASSVGGINTEAFF. The CDR3 DNA reads TGTGCCAGCAGCGTAGGGGGTATTAACACTGAAGCTTTCTTT.

The V and J genes are TRBV2 and TRBJ2-7; no firm D call. Per the germline V gene, CDR1 is SNHLY and CDR2 is FYNNEI. The CDR3 sequence is 10 residues long. Trimming cost V 7 bases and J 4 bases, with 5 bases left between them. In DNA form, the CDR3 reads TGTGCCAGCAAGGAGTACGAGCAGTACTTC. Translation gives CASKEYEQYF.

This sequence joins TRBV27 and TRBJ2-2, with D perhaps assigned TRBD1 or TRBD2 (5 bases each). The CDR3 runs to 13 residues. The germline CDR1 and CDR2 sequences are MNHEY and SMNVEV (reference sequence). Trimming cost V 0 bases and J 8 bases, with 7 bases left between them. Here the CDR3 reads CASSLSGVGELFF. In DNA form, the CDR3 reads TGTGCCAGCAGTTTATCGGGGGTTGGGGAGCTGTTTTTT.

V usage is TRBV19 and J usage is TRBJ2-3; D might be TRBD2 (6 bases). The V end lost 5 bases, the J end lost 2 bases, and 17 bases lay between the germline ends. The CDR3 loop spans 16 amino acids. Germline lookup yields CDR1 LNHDA and CDR2 SQIVND (reference sequence). CDR3 coding DNA: TGTGCCAGTAGTGCCTCGCGGCGGGGAAACACAGATACGCAGTATTTT. Protein product: CASSASRRGNTDTQYF.

This sequence joins TRBV28 and TRBJ2-3; 11 bases fit TRBD2. The CDR3 spans 15 residues. The germline V gene has CDR1 MDHEN and CDR2 SYDVKM. Trimming took 7 bases from V and 4 from J; bases not matched to a gene: 7. In DNA, the CDR3 is TGTGCCAGCACTTTTAGCGGGGGGGGCGCAGATACGCAGTATTTT. Translation gives CASTFSGGGADTQYF.

This chain connects TRBV7-2 to TRBJ2-3; 7 nucleotides agree with TRBD2. The CDR3 length is 14 residues. The V gene end was trimmed by 8 bases and the J gene end by 1 base; junction bases not matched to a gene: 6. Germline lookup yields CDR1 SGHTA and CDR2 FQGNSA. The CDR3 reads CASGTGGGTDTQYF. The CDR3 DNA reads as TGTGCCAGCGGAACGGGAGGAGGCACAGATACGCAGTATTTT.

This sequence joins TRBV7-8 and TRBJ1-2; D is unclear. Between the trimmed V and J ends, which lost 1 base and 7 bases, there was a span of 19 bases. Germline V CDR1 and CDR2: SGHVS, FQNEAQ. The CDR3 totals 16 residues. DNA of the CDR3: TGTGCCAGCAGCTTAGGTGTCAGTCCGTTTTTGAGTGGCTACACCTTC. Protein: CASSLGVSPFLSGYTF.

This chain joins TRBV5-1 and TRBJ2-5; TRBD1 matches 8 bases. This CDR3 comprises 17 residues. Germline CDR1 reads SGHRS; CDR2 reads YFSETQ. V dropped 0 bases and J dropped 3; count of bases not matched to a gene: 10. CDR3 protein: CASSLGPTGVGKETQYF. DNA for the CDR3: TGCGCCAGCAGCTTGGGCCCGACAGGGGTGGGGAAAGAGACCCAGTACTTC.

On this clone itself: Within the sample, other DNA sequences also encode this same CDR3. The rearrangement joins TRBV5-1 to TRBJ1-2, with D possibly matching TRBD1 (6 bases). This CDR3 is built from 14 residues. The germline V gene has CDR1 SGHRS and CDR2 YFSETQ. Trimming took off 2 bases at V and 1 base at J, with 9 bases between the two ends. This CDR3 is CASSLRTDNYGYTF. The CDR3 DNA sequence: TGCGCCAGCAGCTTACGGACAGATAACTATGGCTACACCTTC. The complete variable domain, with remaining parts taken from reference TRBV5-1 and TRBJ1-2, reads KAGVTQTPRYLIKTRGQQVTLSCSPISGHRSVSWYQQTPGQGLQFLFEYFSETQRNKGNFPGRFSGRQFSNSRSEMNVSTLELGDSALYLCASSLRTDNYGYTFGSGTRLTVV.

The V and J genes are TRBV9 and TRBJ2-1; TRBD2 might be the D (5 bases). Germline CDR1 SGDLS, CDR2 YYNGEE. The CDR3 consists of 15 residues. Trimming cost V 3 bases and J 0 bases, with 10 bases left between them. The CDR3 spells CASSDGVTSYNEQFF. The CDR3 DNA follows: TGTGCCAGCAGCGACGGGGTAACCTCCTACAATGAGCAGTTCTTC.

V usage is TRBV7-9 and J usage is TRBJ2-7; D unresolved. The CDR3 has 12 amino acids. V lost 1 base, J lost 7 bases, and 8 bases lay in between. Germline values: CDR1 SEHNR, CDR2 FQNEAQ (reference sequence). The CDR3 protein is CASSLVPWEQYF. CDR3 sequence (DNA): TGTGCCAGCAGCTTAGTACCTTGGGAGCAGTACTTC.

In its sample, this clone was seen once. J is TRBJ2-7 and V is TRBV7-9, with 9 bases matching TRBD1. The CDR3 consists of 13 residues. The germline CDR1 and CDR2 sequences are SEHNR and FQNEAQ (reference sequence). Trimming at V came to 4 bases and at J to 7 bases, leaving 5 bases not matched to a gene. This chain's CDR3 is CASSSGTGREQYF. The DNA for the CDR3 is TGTGCCAGCAGCTCCGGGACAGGGAGAGAGCAGTACTTC. Looking up the rest from reference TRBV7-9 and TRBJ2-7 gives the full variable domain: DTGVSQNPRHKITKRGQNVTFRCDPISEHNRLYWYRQTLGQGPEFLTYFQNEAQLEKSRLLSDRFSAERPKGSFSTLEIQRTEQGDSAMYLCASSSGTGREQYFGPGTRLTVT.

This clone was recorded once. This rearrangement joins TRBV6-1 to TRBJ2-7; D is unclear. CDR1 is MNHNS, CDR2 SASEGT, per germline. There are 15 residues in the CDR3. Between the trimmed V and J ends, which lost 1 base and 0 bases, there was a span of 10 bases. The CDR3 loop is CASSEVGSSSYEQYF. DNA for the CDR3: TGTGCCAGCAGTGAAGTGGGCAGTAGCTCCTACGAGCAGTACTTC.

Details on this clone: Other DNA sequences within the sample encode an identical CDR3. The CDR3 sequence: CASSLEGLSSGNTIYF. In nucleotides, the CDR3 is TGCGCCAGCAGCTTGGAGGGACTCAGCTCTGGAAACACCATATATTTT. V gene TRBV5-1 combines with J gene TRBJ1-3; possibly TRBD1 for D (5 bases). Germline V lookup: CDR1 SGHRS, CDR2 YFSETQ. V lost 0 bases and J lost 0, with 10 bases in between. This CDR3 comprises 16 residues.

This rearrangement joins TRBV5-4 to TRBJ1-6; D remains unclear. The CDR3 is 17 amino acids. Germline CDR1 reads SGHNT; CDR2 reads YYREEE (reference sequence). Trimming removed 6 bases from V and 3 bases from J, with 19 bases in between. CDR3 residues: CASTLRMGASYNSPLHF. The CDR3 DNA follows: TGTGCCAGCACCCTACGTATGGGAGCAAGCTATAATTCACCCCTCCACTTT.

The gene calls are TRBV28 and TRBJ1-5, with D perhaps matching TRBD1 (5 bases). This CDR3 is 14 amino acids long. The V and J ends lost 6 bases and 0 bases respectively, with 9 bases between them. In germline, CDR1 is MDHEN, CDR2 SYDVKM. The CDR3 DNA reads as TGTGCCAGCAGAAAGGGGTATAGCAATCAGCCCCAGCATTTT. It yields the protein CASRKGYSNQPQHF.

CDR3 nucleotide sequence: TGTGCCAGCAGCCCTCGGGTGGGACAGGGGGCGGAGACCCAGTACTTC. This translates into CASSPRVGQGAETQYF. The chain employs TRBV9 and TRBJ2-5; 12 bases fit TRBD1. The germline V gene has CDR1 SGDLS and CDR2 YYNGEE. Trimming took 4 bases from V and 5 from J; bases not matched to a gene: 9. The CDR3 sequence is 16 residues long.

On this clone: This CDR3 is also generated by other DNA sequences in the sample. The V and J genes are TRBV7-2 and TRBJ2-2; 7 positions agree with TRBD2. This CDR3 has 13 residues. The germline V gene has CDR1 SGHTA and CDR2 FQGNSA. Trimming at V came to 5 bases and at J to 5 bases, leaving 2 bases not matched to a gene. The DNA of the CDR3 is TGTGCCAGCAGCGGGAGGGGTACCGGGGAGCTGTTTTTT. Its protein product is CASSGRGTGELFF. Complete variable domain (other parts from reference TRBV7-2 and TRBJ2-2): GAGVSQSPSNKVTEKGKDVELRCDPISGHTALYWYRQSLGQGLEFLIYFQGNSAPDKSGLPSDRFSAERTGGSVSTLTIQRTQQEDSAVYLCASSGRGTGELFFGEGSRLTVL.

Worth noting for this clone: The sample holds other DNA sequences that translate to the same CDR3. The chain carries TRBV30 and TRBJ1-5; possibly TRBD1 for D (6 bases). The germline gives CDR1 GTSNPN, CDR2 SVGIG (reference sequence). The CDR3 extends over 14 amino acids. The V and J ends lost 0 bases and 2 bases respectively, with 8 bases between them. CDR3: CAWSVGGGNQPQHF. As DNA, the CDR3 is TGTGCCTGGAGTGTAGGGGGGGGCAATCAGCCCCAGCATTTT.

This clone was seen once. The chain is built from TRBV6-5 and TRBJ2-5, with D tentatively TRBD1 (6 bases). The CDR3 has 14 residues. CDR1 and CDR2 from the germline V gene are MNHEY and SVGAGI. The V gene lost 0 bases and the J gene lost 3 bases, with 8 bases spanning the gap. CDR3 region: CASSYSWDKETQYF. The CDR3 DNA sequence: TGTGCCAGCAGTTACTCTTGGGACAAAGAGACCCAGTACTTC.

This chain joins TRBV6-6 and TRBJ2-7; the D is unclear. The CDR3 loop spans 13 amino acids. Germline CDR1 is MNHNY and CDR2 is SVGAGI (reference sequence). The V and J ends lost 6 bases and 3 bases respectively, with 12 bases between them. CDR3 nucleotide sequence: TGTGCCAGCAGCCCAACTGGCTACTACGAGCAGTACTTC. This gives the protein CASSPTGYYEQYF.

The chain employs TRBV7-9 and TRBJ1-4, with D perhaps TRBD1 (5 bases). Germline V gene lookup returns CDR1 SEHNR and CDR2 FQNEAQ (reference sequence). The ends were cut back, 1 base at V and 5 bases at J, with 11 bases in the middle. This CDR3 is built from 15 residues. The CDR3 protein is CASSLEGTSNEKLFF. CDR3 sequence (DNA): TGTGCCAGCAGCTTAGAAGGGACCTCGAATGAAAAACTGTTTTTT.